The 5 T cell receptor beta chains presented below share a single source sample, sequenced in a study of cytomegalovirus exposure and HLA in healthy donors. It was with 60 Vbeta and 13 Jbeta primers that the PCR ran. Method: immunoSEQ multiplex PCR; TCRdb's copy keeps in-frame clones and lacks some. The sample lists approximately 200,000 clones; roughly 81% were seen once. The material sequenced was PBMCs. The receptors stem from a woman aged 30 to 39 in good health and CMV-seropositive.

The chain uses TRBV5-1 and TRBJ2-5; no clear D. The assigned J gene may be wrong: the sequence end matches TRBJ2-7 better. The CDR3 has 14 amino acids. Per germline, CDR1 SGHRS and CDR2 YFSETQ. DNA for the CDR3: TGCGCCAGCAGCCCTTCCGGAGAGGCCTACGAGCAGTACTTC. Encoded protein: CASSPSGEAYEQYF.

This clone was detected a few times. The genes are TRBV29-1 and TRBJ2-3; D gene uncertain. The CDR3 spans 13 residues. The germline gives CDR1 SQVTM, CDR2 ANQGSEA. The V end lost 1 base, the J end lost 3 bases, and 8 bases lay between the germline ends. CDR3 sequence reads: CSVEVGATDTQYF. DNA of the CDR3: TGCAGCGTTGAAGTCGGAGCTACAGATACGCAGTATTTT.

The gene calls are TRBV5-1 and TRBJ2-4, with 8 positions matching TRBD1. The CDR3 runs 15 residues. The germline CDR1 and CDR2 sequences are SGHRS and YFSETQ. V dropped 4 bases and J dropped 8; count of bases not matched to a gene: 11. The CDR3 is CASSLFGQGDDIQYF. The CDR3 DNA is TGCGCCAGCAGCCTTTTCGGACAGGGTGACGACATTCAGTACTTC.

V and J are TRBV27 and TRBJ2-7, with 9 nucleotides matching TRBD1. V trimming: 2 bases; J trimming: 4 bases; junction bases outside the gene matches: 6. The CDR3 has 15 amino acids. Germline V lookup: CDR1 MNHEY, CDR2 SMNVEV (reference sequence). This CDR3 reads CASSLTGQGGYEQYF. Here the CDR3 DNA reads TGTGCCAGCAGTTTAACGGGACAGGGAGGGTACGAGCAGTACTTC.

The gene calls are TRBV5-1 and TRBJ2-7, with 9 bases identical to TRBD1. Trimming took 3 bases from V and 3 from J; bases not matched to a gene: 4. The CDR3 contains 14 residues. Looked up from germline, CDR1 is SGHRS and CDR2 is YFSETQ. CDR3 in amino acids: CASSWTGAGYEQYF. The CDR3 nucleotides read TGCGCCAGCAGCTGGACAGGGGCTGGCTACGAGCAGTACTTC. The full variable domain, with the rest looked up from reference TRBV5-1 and TRBJ2-7, is KAGVTQTPRYLIKTRGQQVTLSCSPISGHRSVSWYQQTPGQGLQFLFEYFSETQRNKGNFPGRFSGRQFSNSRSEMNVSTLELGDSALYLCASSWTGAGYEQYFGPGTRLTVT.